The 24 T cell receptor beta chains below all came from one sample that was sequenced in a study of regulatory T cells in long-lasting Graves disease. Time point in this sample: persistent/refractory GD, antithyroid drugs over 5 years with positive TRAb. RNA extracted from PBMCs served as the sequencing template. Building the TCR beta libraries relied on iRepertoire HTBI primers, and CDR3 regions underwent Arm-PCR. TCRdb reprocessed the multiplex PCR reads with MiXCR, giving one entry per CDR3 protein. The data show a few hundred thousand distinct CDR3 sequences, 20% to 25% seen once. The specimen was peripheral blood mononuclear cells (PBMCs), collected when the disease was refractory, from a patient treated with antithyroid drugs. Receptors were obtained from a female donor with Graves disease.

Ten or more counts support this clonotype. This rearrangement joins TRBV27 to TRBJ1-5; D gene unclear. V was clipped by 3 bases and J by 3 bases, with 6 bases between them. CDR3 size: 13 residues. Germline V lookup: CDR1 MNHEY, CDR2 SMNVEV (reference sequence). CDR3 nucleotide sequence: TGTGCCAGCAGTTTCAATTTCAATCAGCCCCAGCATTTT. Protein: CASSFNFNQPQHF.

This clonotype was observed many times. The gene calls are TRBV28 and TRBJ1-5; 7 bases map to TRBD1. With V trimmed by 5 bases and J by 0 bases, 13 bases remained unmatched. The CDR3 runs to 18 residues. CDR1 and CDR2 (germline): MDHEN, SYDVKM. The CDR3 sequence: CASSIGTVWPYSNQPQHF. In DNA form, the CDR3 reads TGTGCCAGCAGTATCGGGACAGTCTGGCCTTATAGCAATCAGCCCCAGCATTTT.

To note about this clonotype: This may come from a read error, since a much larger clone is one base off. The chain combines TRBV7-9 with TRBJ1-5; D not certain. This CDR3 contains 14 residues. The germline V gene encodes CDR1 SEHNR and CDR2 FQNEAQ (reference sequence). CDR3 loop: CVSSLDGSNQPQHF. DNA of the CDR3: TGTGTCAGCAGCTTAGATGGTAGCAATCAGCCCCAGCATTTT.

This clonotype was seen many times. The chain has TRBV7-9 and TRBJ2-7; 9 bases fit TRBD1. With 1 base clipped from V and 6 bases from J, the junction kept 7 bases outside the gene matches. Per germline, CDR1 SEHNR and CDR2 FQNEAQ (reference sequence). This CDR3 is 15 amino acids long. CDR3 sequence reads: CASSLGGQGIGEQYF. DNA for the CDR3: TGTGCCAGCAGCTTAGGGGGACAGGGTATCGGCGAGCAGTACTTC.

V gene TRBV12-3 or TRBV12-4 combines with J gene TRBJ2-5; no definite D call. The CDR3 is 14 amino acids. Trimming removed 3 bases at V and 5 bases at J, with 13 bases between. The CDR3 bases are TGTGCCAGCAGTTTCAGGCAGGTTGATGAGACCCAGTACTTC. This translates into CASSFRQVDETQYF.

The sample holds one count of this clonotype. A much larger clone is a single base away; this may be a read error. The CDR3 ends on some other residue instead of the conserved phenylalanine or tryptophan, so this is likely a read error. The V call is TRBV30, the J call TRBJ2-5, with TRBD1 matching over 7 bases. Germline assignment: CDR1 GTSNPN and CDR2 SVGIG (reference sequence). This CDR3 is 16 amino acids long. The V gene end was trimmed by 2 bases and the J gene end by 5 bases; junction bases not matched to a gene: 14. The CDR3 nucleotides read TGTGCCTGGAGTTTTGGCAACAGGGGCTTGGGGGAGACCCAGTACTCC. This translates into CAWSFGNRGLGETQYS.

This clonotype was seen a handful of times. The chain combines TRBV27 with TRBJ2-7; 12 bases agree with TRBD2. The CDR3 is 16 residues long. Looked up from germline, CDR1 is MNHEY and CDR2 is SMNVEV (reference sequence). With 4 bases clipped from V and 7 bases from J, the junction kept 11 bases outside the gene matches. The DNA for the CDR3 is TGTGCCAGCAGTTCTCTAGCCGGACTAGCGGGATCGGAGCAGTACTTC. Amino acids: CASSSLAGLAGSEQYF.

There are many counts of this clonotype. The chain carries TRBV11-2 and TRBJ2-7; 7 nucleotides align to TRBD2. CDR1 SGHAT and CDR2 FQNNGV come from the germline V gene. The V segment lost 5 bases and the J segment 6 bases; nucleotides outside the gene matches: 7. This CDR3 comprises 13 residues. CDR3 loop: CASSPWTRLEQYF. In nucleotides, the CDR3 is TGTGCCAGCAGCCCCTGGACTAGACTCGAGCAGTACTTC. Variable domain in full (rest from reference TRBV11-2 and TRBJ2-7): EAGVAQSPRYKIIEKRQSVAFWCNPISGHATLYWYQQILGQGPKLLIQFQNNGVVDDSQLPKDRFSAERLKGVDSTLKIQPAKLEDSAVYLCASSPWTRLEQYFGPGTRLTVT.

This clonotype was seen a handful of times. The V and J genes are TRBV5-1 and TRBJ1-1; TRBD1 aligns across 11 bases. Germline loops: CDR1 SGHRS, CDR2 YFSETQ. The CDR3 loop spans 18 amino acids. J was trimmed by 1 base and V by 4 bases; bases with no gene match: 12. This chain's CDR3 is CASSHGGQGGWTNTEAFF. The CDR3 nucleotides are TGCGCCAGCAGCCACGGGGGACAGGGGGGATGGACGAACACTGAAGCTTTCTTT.

Points on this clonotype: A read error is possible here, since a much larger clone lies one base away. This chain connects TRBV3-1 to TRBJ1-3; a weak D match, TRBD1 (5 bases). The CDR3 is 16 residues long. The germline V gene encodes CDR1 LGHDT and CDR2 YNNKEL (reference sequence). The CDR3 bases are TGTGCCAGCAGCCAAGATGTAACCGTACCCGGACACACCGTATATTTT. This gives the protein CASSQDVTVPGHTVYF.

The V and J genes are TRBV27 and TRBJ1-5; 9 nucleotides line up with TRBD1. Trimming cost V 6 bases and J 7 bases; bases outside gene matches: 10. CDR1 and CDR2 (germline): MNHEY, SMNVEV (reference sequence). The CDR3 contains 15 residues. CDR3 amino acids: CASSPDRGLTQPQHF. The DNA of the CDR3 is TGTGCCAGCAGCCCGGACAGGGGACTGACCCAGCCCCAGCATTTT.

This clonotype was found a few times. The chain joins TRBV11-3 to TRBJ2-2; the D call may be TRBD1 or TRBD2 (5 bases each). Trimming left V 5 bases short and J 5 bases short, with 18 bases between. Germline V lookup: CDR1 SGHNT, CDR2 YENEEA. The CDR3 has 16 amino acids. The CDR3 nucleotides read TGTGCCAGCAGCGGACCCCCCGGGGACCTGACCGGGGAGCTGTTTTTT. Its translation: CASSGPPGDLTGELFF. The full variable domain, with the rest looked up from reference TRBV11-3 and TRBJ2-2, is EAGVVQSPRYKIIEKKQPVAFWCNPISGHNTLYWYLQNLGQGPELLIRYENEEAVDDSQLPKDRFSAERLKGVDSTLKIQPAELGDSAVYLCASSGPPGDLTGELFFGEGSRLTVL.

This clonotype was found many times. This rearrangement joins TRBV28 to TRBJ2-7; the match to TRBD1 covers 9 bases. The CDR3 extends over 16 amino acids. V lost 3 bases and J lost 1; bases outside the gene matches: 7. CDR1 and CDR2 (germline): MDHEN, SYDVKM. The CDR3: CASSFLGGQGSYEQYF. The DNA of the CDR3 is TGTGCCAGCAGTTTTTTAGGGGGACAGGGATCCTACGAGCAGTACTTC. The complete variable domain, with remaining parts taken from reference TRBV28 and TRBJ2-7, reads DVKVTQSSRYLVKRTGEKVFLECVQDMDHENMFWYRQDPGLGLRLIYFSYDVKMKEKGDIPEGYSVSREKKERFSLILESASTNQTSMYLCASSFLGGQGSYEQYFGPGTRLTVT.

This chain links TRBV4-3 with TRBJ2-7, with TRBD2 as a possible D gene (5 bases). The germline V and J ends were trimmed by 0 bases and 6 bases, with 12 bases remaining between them. Germline V gene sequence: CDR1 LGHNA, CDR2 YSLEER. The CDR3 runs 14 residues. The CDR3 loop is CASSQDLEGPEQYF. CDR3 sequence (DNA): TGCGCCAGCAGCCAAGATCTAGAGGGCCCCGAGCAGTACTTC.

The V call is TRBV20-1, the J call TRBJ2-7; a weak D match, TRBD2 (6 bases). The germline CDR1 and CDR2 sequences are DFQATT and SNEGSKA (reference sequence). V dropped 3 bases and J dropped 2 bases, with 17 bases sitting between them. The CDR3 is 15 residues long. CDR3 region: CSARSLGAGTYEQYF. As DNA, the CDR3 is TGCAGTGCTAGGTCCCTGGGCGCGGGAACCTACGAGCAGTACTTC.

This clonotype was detected many times. In nucleotides, the CDR3 is TGTGCCAGCAGTTTTGGTCAAGGGTACTACGAGCAGTACTTC. The encoded protein is CASSFGQGYYEQYF. V usage is TRBV28 and J usage is TRBJ2-7, with D uncertain. Germline CDR1 is MDHEN and CDR2 is SYDVKM. The CDR3 sequence is 14 residues long. V was cut by 3 bases and J by 3 bases, with 12 bases left in between.

This clonotype was picked up one time. V and J are TRBV18 and TRBJ2-7; D might be TRBD1 or TRBD2, each matching 6 bases. V was pared by 4 bases and J by 5 bases, with 18 bases between. The CDR3 sequence is 15 residues long. The V gene's germline CDR1 is KGHSH and CDR2 LQKENI. The DNA for the CDR3 is TGTGCCAGCTCACTAACACAGGGAGGAGATGACGAGCAGTACTTC. It specifies CASSLTQGGDDEQYF.

This chain connects TRBV5-1 to TRBJ1-2, with 9 bases identical to TRBD1. The germline V gene has CDR1 SGHRS and CDR2 YFSETQ. Trimming removed 2 bases from V and 4 bases from J; junction bases left unmatched: 12. There are 17 residues in the CDR3. CDR3 sequence reads: CASSFGGTGSGAYGYTF. The CDR3 DNA reads TGCGCCAGCAGCTTTGGCGGGACAGGGTCAGGAGCCTATGGCTACACCTTC. The whole variable domain, filled in from reference TRBV5-1 and TRBJ1-2, reads KAGVTQTPRYLIKTRGQQVTLSCSPISGHRSVSWYQQTPGQGLQFLFEYFSETQRNKGNFPGRFSGRQFSNSRSEMNVSTLELGDSALYLCASSFGGTGSGAYGYTFGSGTRLTVV.

Notes on this clonotype: A single base separates this from a much larger clone, so it may be a read error. CDR3 nucleotide sequence: TGTGCCAGCAGTTTAGCTCCCGGGCGCCCCTACGAGCAGTACTTC. This encodes CASSLAPGRPYEQYF. The chain carries TRBV12-3 or TRBV12-4 and TRBJ2-7; D call uncertain. Trimming took off 0 bases at V and 2 bases at J, with 11 bases between the two ends. The CDR3 covers 15 residues.

In its sample, this clonotype was seen many times. This chain joins TRBV6-1 and TRBJ2-7, with 8 positions matching TRBD2. Germline V CDR1 and CDR2: MNHNS, SASEGT. This CDR3 spans 15 amino acids. V was pared by 6 bases and J by 0 bases, with 7 bases of the junction left unmatched. Written as DNA, the CDR3 is TGTGCCAGCAGGGACCTAGCGGGCAGCTCCTACGAGCAGTACTTC. It codes for CASRDLAGSSYEQYF.

The table lists this clonotype with many counts. This chain connects TRBV28 to TRBJ1-5; weak D call: TRBD1 (6 bases). V was clipped by 6 bases and J by 12 bases, with 15 bases between them. The germline gives CDR1 MDHEN, CDR2 SYDVKM. CDR3 length: 12 residues. The CDR3 reads CASRPGGGGQHF. For the CDR3, the DNA is TGTGCCAGCAGACCCGGGGGCGGCGGCCAGCATTTT. Together with reference TRBV28 and TRBJ1-5, the CDR3 gives the full variable domain: DVKVTQSSRYLVKRTGEKVFLECVQDMDHENMFWYRQDPGLGLRLIYFSYDVKMKEKGDIPEGYSVSREKKERFSLILESASTNQTSMYLCASRPGGGGQHFGDGTRLSIL.

As for this clonotype: A much larger clone lies one base from this, so it may be a read error. V usage is TRBV3-1 and J usage is TRBJ1-3, with D hard to call. The CDR3 covers 15 residues. The germline CDR1 and CDR2 sequences are LGHDT and YNNKEL (reference sequence). CDR3 in amino acids: CASTSDLSSGNAIYF. The CDR3, as DNA: TGTGCCAGCACCTCAGACCTAAGCTCTGGAAACGCCATATATTTT.

This clonotype showed up many times. The chain links TRBV2 to TRBJ2-2; D is perhaps TRBD1 (5 bases). CDR1 is SNHLY, CDR2 FYNNEI, per germline. The CDR3 has 14 residues. Trimming pared 6 bases from V and 4 bases from J, leaving 12 bases between. Here the CDR3 reads CASRWGGGTGELFF. The CDR3 DNA is TGTGCCAGCAGGTGGGGCGGCGGCACCGGGGAGCTGTTTTTT.

This clonotype was seen repeatedly, ten times or more. The chain employs TRBV5-1 and TRBJ2-7; perhaps TRBD2 as D (6 bases). Germline CDR1 and CDR2: SGHRS and YFSETQ. V gave up 6 bases and J gave up 2 bases, with 15 bases separating them. This CDR3 comprises 14 residues. As DNA, the CDR3 is TGCGCCAGCAAAGGGGACGGGGGTCCCTACGAGCAGTACTTC. Translating gives CASKGDGGPYEQYF.